This TCR beta chain came from a study of shared clonotypes between healthy human individuals. Method: immunoSEQ multiplex PCR; TCRdb's copy keeps in-frame clones and lacks some. The sample lists more than 2,000,000 clones, just over 90% occurring once. The healthy adult donors were HIV-negative and reported no recent acute infections or vaccinations. All participating donors were Caucasian adults from Nashville, Tennessee. Division of CD4+ cells produced a CD45RA+ naive subset and a CD45RA-negative memory subset. The CDR3 has 13 amino acids. Trimming cost V 0 bases and J 8 bases, with 8 bases left between them. Germline lookup yields CDR1 SGHNT and CDR2 YYREEE (reference sequence). Turning to this clone: The same CDR3 can be traced to other DNA sequences in this sample.

Specimen: naive CD4+ T cells sorted from blood. Regarding subset: CD45RA+ positively selected. The source of this sequence is a man younger than 30 in good health. The chain carries TRBV5-4 and TRBJ1-4; TRBD1 might be the D (6 bases). CDR3 residues: CASSLAGGEKLFF. In nucleotides, the CDR3 is TGTGCCAGCAGCTTGGCTGGGGGCGAAAAACTGTTTTTT.